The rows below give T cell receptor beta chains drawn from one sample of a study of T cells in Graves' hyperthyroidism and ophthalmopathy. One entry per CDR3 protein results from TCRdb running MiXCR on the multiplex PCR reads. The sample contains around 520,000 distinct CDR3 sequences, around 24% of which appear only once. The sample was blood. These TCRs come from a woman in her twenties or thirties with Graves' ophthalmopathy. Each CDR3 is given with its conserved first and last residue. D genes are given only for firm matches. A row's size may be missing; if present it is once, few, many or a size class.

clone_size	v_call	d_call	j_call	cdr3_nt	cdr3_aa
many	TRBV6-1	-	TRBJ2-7	TGTGCCGGCCGGGACATCAACGACTACGAGCAGTACTTC	CAGRDINDYEQYF
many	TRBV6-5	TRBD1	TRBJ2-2	TGTGCCAGCAGTCCCCGGGACAGGAACACCGGGGAGCTGTTTTTT	CASSPRDRNTGELFF
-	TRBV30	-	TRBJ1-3	TGTGCCTGGAGTGGGGAAACCACCATATATTTC	CAWSGETTIYF
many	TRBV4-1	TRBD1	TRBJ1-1	TGCGCCAGCAGCCAAGACCCGGACAGGGCGATGAACACTGAAGCTTTCTTT	CASSQDPDRAMNTEAFF
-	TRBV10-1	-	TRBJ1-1	TGCGCCAGCTCGGACAACCGAAACACTGAAGCTTTCTTT	CASSDNRNTEAFF
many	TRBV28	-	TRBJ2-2	TGTGCCAGCAGTTTACAGGAATACACCGGGGAGCTGTTTTTT	CASSLQEYTGELFF
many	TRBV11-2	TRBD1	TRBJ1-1	TGTGCCAGCAGCTTCATAATTACACAGGGGATGAACACTGAAGCTTTCTTT	CASSFIITQGMNTEAFF
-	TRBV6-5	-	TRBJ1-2	TGTGCCAGCAGTTTATCAGGGAGGGCGAGCTATGGCTACACCTTC	CASSLSGRASYGYTF
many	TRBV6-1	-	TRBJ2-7	TGTGCCAGCACCGGACTGGGTGGTCTGTACGAGCAGTACTTC	CASTGLGGLYEQYF
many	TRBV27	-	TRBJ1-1	TGTGCCAGCAGCCACACAGGGGAAGCTTTCTTT	CASSHTGEAFF
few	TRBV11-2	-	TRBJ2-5	TGTGCCAGCAGCTTAAGTCTCTTTACGTCGAGGCAGGAAGAGACCCAGTACTTC	CASSLSLFTSRQEETQYF
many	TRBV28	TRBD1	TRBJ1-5	TGTGCCAGCAGTTTTTTTGGAACAGGGGTGCGTTGGAATCAGCCCCAGCATTTT	CASSFFGTGVRWNQPQHF
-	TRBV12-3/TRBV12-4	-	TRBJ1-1	TGTGCCAGCAGTCATACCGGTGCGAACACTGAAGCTTTCTTT	CASSHTGANTEAFF
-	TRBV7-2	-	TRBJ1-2	TGTGCCAGCAGTTCTAATGGGGCTGGATTCGGTGGCTACACCTTC	CASSSNGAGFGGYTF
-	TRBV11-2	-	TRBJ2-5	TGTGCCAGCAGCTTAGAGGAATTCCGGGACGGACAAGAGACCCAGTACTTC	CASSLEEFRDGQETQYF
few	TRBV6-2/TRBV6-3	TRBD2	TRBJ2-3	TGTGCCAGCAGAAAATACGCTAGCGGGGCCCTCACAGATACGCAGTATTTT	CASRKYASGALTDTQYF
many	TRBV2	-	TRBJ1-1	TGTGCCAGCAGTGACTGGGGGGGAAACACTGAAGCTTTCTTT	CASSDWGGNTEAFF
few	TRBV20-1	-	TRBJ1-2	TGCAGTGCTAGTGACCCCCAGGGGATCCATGGCTACACCTTC	CSASDPQGIHGYTF
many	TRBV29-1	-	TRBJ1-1	TGCAGCGTTTCCACTGAAGCTTTCTTT	CSVSTEAFF
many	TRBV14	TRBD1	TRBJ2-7	TGTGCCAGCAGCCCAACAGGGGGACACTACGAGCAGTACTTC	CASSPTGGHYEQYF
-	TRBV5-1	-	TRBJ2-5	TGCGCCAGCAGCTCGTCATCCCAGGGGCGTGAGACCCAGTACTTC	CASSSSSQGRETQYF
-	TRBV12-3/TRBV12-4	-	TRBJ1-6	TGTGCCAGCAGCCTGACAGGCCCGGCCCTCCACTTT	CASSLTGPALHF
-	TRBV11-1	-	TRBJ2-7	TGTGCCAGCAGCTCCAAAGTCGGGCAGTACTTC	CASSSKVGQYF
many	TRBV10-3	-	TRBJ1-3	TGTGCCATCAGCGCCCAGGTAATCTCTGGAAACACCATATATTTT	CAISAQVISGNTIYF
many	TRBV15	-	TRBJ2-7	TGTGCCACCAGCAGAGATTGGCTAGTAGGCTACGAGCAGTACTTC	CATSRDWLVGYEQYF
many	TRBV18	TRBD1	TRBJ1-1	TGTGCCAGCTCACCTTCTCTACAGGGGATGAACACTGAAGCTTTCTTT	CASSPSLQGMNTEAFF
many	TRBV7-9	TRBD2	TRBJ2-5	TGTGCCAGCAGCCGCCAACTAGCGGGGGGGCAAGAGACCCAGTACTTC	CASSRQLAGGQETQYF
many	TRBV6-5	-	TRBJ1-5	TGTGCCAGCAGTTCAAGCCACGGCAGGGATGAAAGTGATCAGCCCCAGCATTTT	CASSSSHGRDESDQPQHF
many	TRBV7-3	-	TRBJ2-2	TGTGCCAGCAGCTCGGACGCCGGGGAGCTGTTTTTT	CASSSDAGELFF
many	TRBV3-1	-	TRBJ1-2	TGTGCCAGCAGCCAGGGGGACATACTAAACTATGGCTACACCTTC	CASSQGDILNYGYTF
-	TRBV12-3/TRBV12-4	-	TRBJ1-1	TGTGCCAGCAGCTTACGCCCCAGGTCGGCCTCCTTTAAGACTGAAGCTTTCTTT	CASSLRPRSASFKTEAFF
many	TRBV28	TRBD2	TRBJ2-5	TGTGCCAGCAGTCTCCCACTAGCGGGGAAAGAGACCCAGTACTTC	CASSLPLAGKETQYF
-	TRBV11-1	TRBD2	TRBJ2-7	TGTGCCAGCAGCCCGAGACTAGCGCACTACGAGCAGTACTTC	CASSPRLAHYEQYF
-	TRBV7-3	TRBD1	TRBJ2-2	TGTGCCAGCATCTTAACGGGACAGAGAACCGGGGAGCTGTTTTTT	CASILTGQRTGELFF
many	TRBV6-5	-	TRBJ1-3	TGTGCCAGCAGTTACTCGATCGACCCCGGCTCTGGAAACACCATATATTTT	CASSYSIDPGSGNTIYF
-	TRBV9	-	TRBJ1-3	TGTGCCAGCAGCGTAGACCGGGAACCTGGAAACACCACATATTTT	CASSVDREPGNTTYF
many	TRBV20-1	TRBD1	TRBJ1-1	TGCAGGCCGGGGCAGGGGGAGAGGAACACTGAAGCTTTCTTT	CRPGQGERNTEAFF
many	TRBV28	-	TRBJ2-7	TGTGCCAGCAGTACCCACCCGGATACCTCCTACGAGCAGTACTTC	CASSTHPDTSYEQYF
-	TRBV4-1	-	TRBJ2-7	TGCGCCAGCAGCCAGAGTAGCGGTACCTACGAGCAGTACTTC	CASSQSSGTYEQYF
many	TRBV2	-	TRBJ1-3	TGTGCCAGCAATCCTCTAGATTCAAGCGGCGGAAACACCATATATTTT	CASNPLDSSGGNTIYF
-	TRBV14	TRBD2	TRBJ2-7	TGTGCCAGCAGCCGAGCTCCCCCTTTCGTCGGGGGAGGGACCGGGGAGCTGTCCGAGCAGTACTTC	CASSRAPPFVGGGTGELSEQYF
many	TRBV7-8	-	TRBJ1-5	TGTGCCAGCAGCTGGCGACAGGATAATCAGCCCCAGCATTTT	CASSWRQDNQPQHF